This T cell receptor (beta chain) comes out of a study of cytomegalovirus exposure and HLA in healthy donors. Both 60 Vbeta primers and 13 Jbeta primers went into the PCR. Libraries were prepared by immunoSEQ multiplex PCR; TCRdb keeps only in-frame clonotypes and omits some of them. The data show some 120,000 clones, around 80% seen once. V lost 1 base to trimming and J lost 9 bases; unmatched junction nucleotides: 6. Germline values: CDR1 LNHDA, CDR2 SQIVND (reference sequence). The CDR3 sequence is 15 residues long. The receptor's source is a man aged 18 to 35 in good health and CMV-seronegative. What was sequenced was PBMCs. The chain links TRBV19 to TRBJ1-6; 7 bases are a match to TRBD1. The CDR3 loop reads CASSIGDRVASPLHF. The DNA of the CDR3 is TGTGCCAGTAGTATAGGCGACAGGGTGGCTTCACCCCTCCACTTT.